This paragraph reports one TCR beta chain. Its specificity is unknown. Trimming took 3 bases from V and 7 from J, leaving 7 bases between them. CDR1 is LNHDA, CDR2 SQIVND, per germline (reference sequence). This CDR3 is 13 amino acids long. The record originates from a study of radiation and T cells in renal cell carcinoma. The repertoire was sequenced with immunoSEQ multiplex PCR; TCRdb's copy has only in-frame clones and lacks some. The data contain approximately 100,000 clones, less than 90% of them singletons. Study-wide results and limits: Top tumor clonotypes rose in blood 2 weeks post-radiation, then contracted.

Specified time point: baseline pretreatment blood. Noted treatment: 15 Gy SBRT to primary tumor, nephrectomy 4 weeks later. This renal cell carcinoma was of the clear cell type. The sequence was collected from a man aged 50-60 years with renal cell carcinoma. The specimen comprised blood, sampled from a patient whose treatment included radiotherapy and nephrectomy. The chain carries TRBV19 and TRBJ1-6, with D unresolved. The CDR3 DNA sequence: TGTGCCAGTAGTATGGGATCCAATTCACCCCTCCACTTT. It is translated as CASSMGSNSPLHF.